Listed below are T cell receptor beta chains from one sample, sequenced in a study of blood T cell repertoires in COVID-19. Only in-frame clones appear in the TCRdb table, and some are missing; sequencing was by immunoSEQ multiplex PCR. The sample lists about 130,000 clones; 81% were seen once. Sequenced material: peripheral blood. These receptors were obtained from a woman between 45 and 65 years old with acute or convalescent COVID-19. CDR3s include the opening cysteine and the closing phenylalanine or tryptophan. A D gene is named only where the DNA matches it firmly. Size tells how often a clone was seen (once, few, many) or the class of an expanded clone, and some rows leave it out.

size	V	D	J	DNA	CDR3
few	TRBV29-1	TRBD2	TRBJ2-1	TGCAGCGTGCGAACTAGCGGGAGGGGCGGAGAGCAGTTCTTC	CSVRTSGRGGEQFF
NA	TRBV30	NA	TRBJ1-5	TGTGCCTGGAGTGGGGACGGGGAGGCTCAGCCCCAGCATTTT	CAWSGDGEAQPQHF
NA	TRBV30	TRBD1	TRBJ2-1	TGTGCCTGGAGTTTCAGGGGGAATGATGAGCAGTTCTTC	CAWSFRGNDEQFF
NA	TRBV2	NA	TRBJ1-3	TGTGCCAGCAGAGCCAGGTCCGGAAACACCATATATTTT	CASRARSGNTIYF
NA	TRBV4-1	NA	TRBJ1-2	TGCGCCAGCAGCCCTATGACAAAGGTGAATAACTATGGCTACACCTTC	CASSPMTKVNNYGYTF
NA	TRBV10-3	TRBD1	TRBJ1-5	TGTGCCATCAGTCGACAGGGAAGGAATAGCAATCAGCCCCAGCATTTT	CAISRQGRNSNQPQHF
NA	TRBV3-1/TRBV3-2	TRBD2	TRBJ2-3	TGTGCCAGCAGCCCCAGTCGGAGCGGGGGGGCCGCAGATACGCAGTATTTT	CASSPSRSGGAADTQYF
NA	TRBV5-5	TRBD1	TRBJ1-4	TGTGCCAGCAGCTTGGTCCTGGCAGGGGGGTATGAAAAACTGTTTTTT	CASSLVLAGGYEKLFF
NA	TRBV28	TRBD1	TRBJ1-5	TGTGCCAGCAGTTTAAGACAGGGATCCAATCAGCCCCAGCATTTT	CASSLRQGSNQPQHF
NA	TRBV11-2	NA	TRBJ2-1	TGTGCCAGCAGCTTAGTCGCCGCGGATGAGCAGTTCTTC	CASSLVAADEQFF
NA	TRBV30	NA	TRBJ1-3	TGTGCCTGGAGTCCCCTCGGCGGTGGAAACACCATATATTTT	CAWSPLGGGNTIYF
NA	TRBV7-2	NA	TRBJ1-5	TGTGCCAGCAGCTTAGACCATTTCGATCGGGGTCAGCCCCAGCATTTT	CASSLDHFDRGQPQHF
NA	TRBV27	TRBD1	TRBJ1-1	TGTGCCAGCGGATCGAGACAGGGTGAAGCTTTCTTT	CASGSRQGEAFF
NA	TRBV10-1	NA	TRBJ2-2	TGCGCCAGCAGTGAGGGCGGGACCACCGGGGAGCTGTTTTTT	CASSEGGTTGELFF
NA	TRBV14	TRBD1	TRBJ2-5	TGTGCCAGCAGCCGACAGGGGGCCTTGGAGACCCAGTACTTC	CASSRQGALETQYF
NA	TRBV5-5	NA	TRBJ2-3	TGTGCCAGCGGACCGAGCGGTAGCACAGATACGCAGTATTTT	CASGPSGSTDTQYF
NA	TRBV25-1	NA	TRBJ2-5	TGTGCCAGCAGTGTGGGCAGGGGTCTGGAAGAGACCCAGTACTTC	CASSVGRGLEETQYF